This T cell receptor beta chain appears in the sequencing data of a study of shared clonotypes between healthy human individuals (dated by TCRdb to 2018 to 2020). In terms of the full investigation: Three men and two women, aged 18 to 49 years, made up the cohort. For each donor, three plates each were used for CD4 naive and CD4 memory, two plates were used for CD8 naive, and one plate was used for CD8 memory. The study deeply sequenced blood TCR repertoires of five healthy adults to estimate repertoire size and the extent of clonotype sharing between individuals. To increase sequencing depth and limit assay-specific biases, different laboratories used diverse techniques to prepare libraries and sequence TCR repertoires. Between about 0.94 and 8.9 billion PBMCs per donor were obtained by leukapheresis. General conclusions and limits of the study: Across four donors, 4.5% to 6.5% of naive CD4, roughly 3.5% of naive CD8, 2.3% of memory CD4, and roughly 0.41% of memory CD8 clonotypes were shared. Clonotypes shared by all four sorted-subset donors showed higher generation probabilities than non-shared clonotypes. Rarefaction of sorted-subset datasets indicated incomplete sequencing despite the large sequencing depth. Sampling was limited to blood, and TCR repertoires in tissue likely differ from TCR repertoires in blood. Based on pairwise subsampling, the degree of clonotype sharing among donors was expected to be affected by sequencing depth. Estimated clonotype richness was generally larger for naive than for memory subsets. Because the study included a small number of donors, the genetic and exposure-history diversity represented was limited.

Using the deep immunoSEQ assay, TCR CDR3 regions were amplified from genomic DNA by multiplex PCR. Extracted genomic DNA from each cell subset was spread evenly across all wells of several immunoSEQ 96-well plates, with each plate serving as a replicate. For sorted subsets, about 220 ng of genomic DNA, equivalent to around 30,000 T cell genomes, went into each replicate PCR. The purified libraries were quantified using a Qubit 3.0 fluorometer, sized with a Bioanalyzer 2100, and then quantified again using the KAPA Library Quantification kit. Every immunoSEQ 96-well plate was sequenced on a separate single-read 150-cycle Illumina NextSeq 550 flow cell. The paper's processing steps were these. The immunoSEQ output contained only junctional sequences without quality scores, so filtering could not match that applied to full-length reads. To assign V/J genes and CDR3, sequences were annotated using PyIR, a Python wrapper for IgBLAST v1.9, with IMGT germline references. Any read was removed if the V/J assignment was weak (E-value above 1e-6), the CDR3 was missing, or the read contained stop codons, out-of-frame junctions, or ambiguous translated residues. A V3J clonotype was defined by an identical inferred V gene, J gene, and CDR3 amino acid sequence. The percentage overlap between two repertoires was calculated by dividing the number of shared unique clonotypes by the size of the smaller repertoire. Three approaches were used to assess repertoire richness: RTK rarefaction, the Chao1 estimator, and Recon v2.1 estimates of unobserved clonotypes. Generation probabilities were computed with OLGA for all TCRbeta clonotypes obtained by the gDNA method from several donors. This is the immuneACCESS table as TCRdb keeps it, with only in-frame sequences that have V and J called. A part of the clones is gone; compared with another copy, unresolved V genes explain less than half, and the rest is unexplained. V, J and clone size were drawn from that table, and D and trimming were deduced from the DNA. The sample has over a million clones on record, more than 95% of them singletons. Clones ranked in the top ten supply about 1.2% of the sample.

This clone was seen just once. No cognate antigen has been identified for it. No per-base quality is available; no much larger clone lies one base away. The donors were healthy, HIV-negative adults with no recently reported acute infections or vaccinations. Every donor was a Caucasian adult living in Nashville, Tennessee, USA. CD4+ T cells were enriched by magnetic negative selection; naive cells were then positively selected on CD45RA, and the negative fraction formed the memory subset. After blood collection by leukapheresis, PBMCs were isolated using Ficoll-Histopaque density gradient centrifugation and then cryopreserved in the vapor phase of liquid nitrogen. Analytical flow cytometry was used to check the purity and quantity of each magnetically sorted T cell population. Genomic DNA was isolated from each sorted fraction and quantified by UV absorbance on a Nanodrop 2000c. The V end loses 4 bases and the J end loses 2 bases, and a stretch of 16 bases separates them. Spanning cysteine to phenylalanine, the CDR3 consists of 15 amino acids. Here the CDR3 DNA is all that survives: 45 bases in frame from base 1. CDR1 and CDR2 (SGHKS, YYEKEE) derive from the germline V gene (reference sequence).

The clonotype comes from a man aged 30 to 45 in good health. The sequenced sample consisted of naive CD4+ T cells sorted from blood. This sample's cell subset or site label indicates: CD45RA+ positively selected. This chain is built from TRBV5-5 and TRBJ2-7, with a tentative D gene TRBD1 over 6 matching bases. The CDR3 reads as follows: CASSGVSGVTYEQYF. Read as DNA, the sequence is TGTGCCAGCAGCGGAGTATCAGGGGTCACCTACGAGCAGTACTTC.